These 25 T cell receptor beta chains came from one sample sequenced in a study of regulatory T cells in long-lasting Graves disease (dated by TCRdb to 2020 to 2023). What this sample's time point label stands for: newly diagnosed GD, antithyroid drugs for less than 3 months. RNA was extracted from PBMCs in TRIzol for both TCR sequencing and RNA sequencing. Library preparation was by multiplex PCR. Sequencing relied on an Illumina HiSeq 4000. TCR beta libraries were built with iRepertoire HTBI primers and Arm-PCR amplification of CDR3 regions. TCRdb trimmed the raw reads at Q25, called clones with MiXCR and kept productive beta chains. Every CDR3 protein is listed once, alongside the most common genes and DNA of its rows. Recorded for this sample are just over 600,000 distinct CDR3 sequences; roughly 15% of them occurred a single time. Of the sample, about 20% is held by the ten largest clones. This sample was also put to use in a study of T cells in Graves' hyperthyroidism and ophthalmopathy.

The material sequenced was peripheral blood mononuclear cells (PBMCs), taken at new diagnosis, from a patient treated with antithyroid drugs. The receptors derive from a woman in her 30s with Graves disease. Donor details come from another sample of the same person, matched by shared clones.

The rearrangement links TRBV29-1 to TRBJ2-1, with D unresolved. Trimming took 8 bases from V and 0 from J, leaving 11 bases between them. Germline CDR1 reads SQVTM; CDR2 reads ANQGSEA. CDR3 length: 13 amino acids. The CDR3 loop is CSTQRSSYNEQFF. In DNA, the CDR3 is TGCAGCACACAAAGGAGCTCCTACAATGAGCAGTTCTTC.

This clonotype was recorded at least ten times. This rearrangement joins TRBV7-2 to TRBJ2-7; 9 bases map to TRBD1. This CDR3 contains 18 residues. Germline V gives CDR1 SGHTA, CDR2 FQGNSA. Trimming at V came to 5 bases and at J to 3 bases, leaving 17 bases not matched to a gene. The CDR3 nucleotides are TGTGCCAGCAGCGGTAGACAGGGGGGGATATCGTTCAACTACGAGCAGTACTTC. This sequence encodes CASSGRQGGISFNYEQYF.

This clonotype was observed a few times. The rearrangement links TRBV5-1 to TRBJ2-3; 11 nucleotides align to TRBD2. V was clipped by 4 bases and J by 5 bases; unmatched bases: 6. CDR1 and CDR2 (germline): SGHRS, YFSETQ. The CDR3 extends over 15 amino acids. The CDR3, as DNA: TGCGCCAGCAGCGGAGGACTAGCGGGCAGAGATACGCAGTATTTT. This translates into CASSGGLAGRDTQYF.

The genes are TRBV18 and TRBJ1-2; D not resolved. The CDR3 extends over 14 amino acids. Trimming removed 2 bases from V and 4 bases from J, with 11 bases in between. Germline values: CDR1 KGHSH, CDR2 LQKENI. Written as DNA, the CDR3 is TGTGCCAGCTCACCAAGTCCAGGAAGCTATGGCTACACCTTC. Its translation: CASSPSPGSYGYTF.

CDR3: CSVGRSTEAFF. CDR3 nucleotides: TGCAGCGTAGGGAGGAGCACTGAAGCTTTCTTT. J is TRBJ1-1 and V is TRBV29-1; D unclear. The V end lost 6 bases, the J end lost 4 bases, and 9 bases lay between the germline ends. CDR3 length: 11 amino acids. Germline V CDR1 and CDR2: SQVTM, ANQGSEA. Combining the CDR3 with reference TRBV29-1 and TRBJ1-1 gives the whole variable domain SAVISQKPSRDICQRGTSLTIQCQVDSQVTMMFWYRQQPGQSLTLIATANQGSEATYESGFVIDKFPISRPNLTFSTLTVSNMSPEDSSIYLCSVGRSTEAFFGQGTRLTVV.

With respect to this clonotype: A read error may explain this, as a much larger clone is one base away. The rearrangement joins TRBV14 to TRBJ2-7; possible D gene TRBD1, 5 bases. CDR1 is SGHDN and CDR2 is FVKESK in the germline V gene. CDR3 length equals 13 residues. The ends were cut back, 7 bases at V and 6 bases at J, with 16 bases in the middle. The CDR3 DNA is TGTGCCAGCACCCTAGACAGAACCTGCGAGCAGTACTTC. Translating gives CASTLDRTCEQYF.

The sample holds many counts of this clonotype. V is TRBV12-3 or TRBV12-4 and J is TRBJ1-5, with D perhaps TRBD1 (5 bases). The ends were cut back, 5 bases at V and 5 bases at J, with 10 bases in the middle. CDR3 length equals 13 residues. As DNA, the CDR3 is TGTGCCAGCAGTGGGGGGGGGTATCAGCCCCAGCATTTT. Its translation: CASSGGGYQPQHF.

This chain uses TRBV7-9 with TRBJ2-5; 7 nucleotides align to TRBD1. V lost 5 bases and J lost 1; bases outside the gene matches: 4. Looked up from germline, CDR1 is SEHNR and CDR2 is FQNEAQ (reference sequence). CDR3 length: 14 residues. CDR3 protein: CASSPQGSQETQYF. CDR3 nucleotides: TGTGCCAGCAGCCCACAGGGGAGCCAAGAGACCCAGTACTTC.

This clonotype was detected a few times. CDR3 loop: CATSRFRTGVGDIQYF. The DNA of the CDR3 is TGTGCCACCAGCAGATTTAGGACAGGGGTTGGGGACATTCAGTACTTC. The chain recombines TRBV15 with TRBJ2-4; 9 nucleotides align to TRBD1. Trimming at V came to 2 bases and at J to 8 bases, leaving 10 bases not matched to a gene. CDR1 and CDR2 from the germline V gene are LNHNV and YYDKDF (reference sequence). There are 16 residues in the CDR3.

This clonotype came up a few times. V usage is TRBV11-2 and J usage is TRBJ2-2; the D gene is possibly TRBD2 (5 bases). CDR1 and CDR2 (germline): SGHAT, FQNNGV. The CDR3 contains 17 residues. Trimming took off 0 bases at V and 0 bases at J, with 11 bases between the two ends. This chain's CDR3 is CASSLDGRAANTGELFF. The DNA for the CDR3 is TGTGCCAGCAGCTTAGATGGGCGGGCTGCGAACACCGGGGAGCTGTTTTTT.

This clonotype was observed at least ten times. V is TRBV7-2 and J is TRBJ2-1, with 7 bases identical to TRBD1. The V gene end was trimmed by 2 bases and the J gene end by 5 bases; junction bases not matched to a gene: 9. The CDR3 length is 16 residues. Germline lookup yields CDR1 SGHTA and CDR2 FQGNSA. This chain's CDR3 is CASSLPRTGEHNEQFF. The CDR3 DNA follows: TGTGCCAGCAGCTTACCCCGAACAGGGGAGCACAATGAGCAGTTCTTC.

This chain uses TRBV12-3 or TRBV12-4 with TRBJ2-3; weak D call: TRBD2 (6 bases). With 3 bases removed from V and 4 bases from J, the gap between germline ends came to 20 bases. The CDR3 is 17 amino acids. The CDR3 loop is CASSFEISGTRADTQYF. The CDR3 coding sequence is TGTGCCAGCAGTTTTGAGATTAGCGGAACCCGCGCAGATACGCAGTATTTT.

This clonotype was counted ten times or more. V is TRBV2 and J is TRBJ1-6; no clear D gene. CDR3 size: 14 residues. Germline assignment: CDR1 SNHLY and CDR2 FYNNEI. V lost 9 bases, J lost 0 bases, and 9 bases lay in between. In DNA form, the CDR3 reads TGTGCCAGTGAACCAGGCTCCTATAATTCACCCCTCCACTTT. Protein: CASEPGSYNSPLHF. The whole variable domain, filled in from reference TRBV2 and TRBJ1-6, reads EPEVTQTPSHQVTQMGQEVILRCVPISNHLYFYWYRQILGQKVEFLVSFYNNEISEKSEIFDDQFSVERPDGSNFTLKIRSTKLEDSAMYFCASEPGSYNSPLHFGNGTRLTVT.

In this sample, this clonotype turned up a few times. The chain links TRBV20-1 to TRBJ2-5; D gene uncertain. The CDR3 is 16 residues long. Trimming removed 3 bases at V and 4 bases at J, with 21 bases between. Looked up from germline, CDR1 is DFQATT and CDR2 is SNEGSKA (reference sequence). CDR3 in amino acids: CSARGFAYSGRETQYF. CDR3 nucleotides: TGCAGTGCTAGGGGGTTCGCCTACAGTGGCCGAGAGACCCAGTACTTC.

The table lists this clonotype with a few counts. The chain is built from TRBV25-1 and TRBJ2-4; no reliable D call. CDR1 is MGHDK, CDR2 SYGVNS, per germline. This CDR3 region has 15 residues. The germline V and J ends were trimmed by 5 bases and 0 bases, with 11 bases remaining between them. The CDR3 DNA is TGTGCCAGCAGTTCAGAGGCAGTAGCCAAAAACATTCAGTACTTC. Translating gives CASSSEAVAKNIQYF. Full variable domain (rest looked up from reference TRBV25-1 and TRBJ2-4): EADIYQTPRYLVIGTGKKITLECSQTMGHDKMYWYQQDPGMELHLIHYSYGVNSTEKGDLSSESTVSRIRTEHFPLTLESARPSHTSQYLCASSSEAVAKNIQYFGAGTRLSVL.

This clonotype showed up many times. The genes are TRBV6-1 and TRBJ2-5; maybe TRBD2 (6 bases). The length of the CDR3 is 13 residues. Trimming cost V 8 bases and J 3 bases, with 13 bases left between them. CDR1 and CDR2 (germline): MNHNS, SASEGT. As DNA, the CDR3 is TGTGCCAGCTCCATAGCGGAGGAAGAGACCCAGTACTTC. Its translation is CASSIAEEETQYF.

This clonotype was counted ten times or more. The V call is TRBV12-3 or TRBV12-4, the J call TRBJ2-3; the match to TRBD2 covers 9 bases. The CDR3 contains 16 residues. The V segment lost 5 bases and the J segment 2 bases; nucleotides outside the gene matches: 8. Here the CDR3 reads CASSPRSGRNTDTQYF. CDR3 coding DNA: TGTGCCAGCAGTCCGCGAAGCGGGAGGAACACAGATACGCAGTATTTT.

This clonotype was counted many times. The chain combines TRBV12-3 or TRBV12-4 with TRBJ2-1; 7 bases align to TRBD2. This CDR3 spans 14 amino acids. The J segment lost 6 bases and the V segment lost 2 bases, leaving 4 bases of the junction unmatched. As DNA, the CDR3 is TGTGCCAGCAGTTTAACTAGCGTAGGCAATGAGCAGTTCTTC. Translated, it gives CASSLTSVGNEQFF.

This clonotype was seen at least ten times. The chain uses TRBV11-2 and TRBJ1-1; 8 positions agree with TRBD1. Per germline, CDR1 SGHAT and CDR2 FQNNGV. This CDR3 has 15 residues. The junction had 5 bases not matched to a gene; V was cut back by 5 bases and J by 0 bases. CDR3 amino acids: CASSPGTGVNTEAFF. The CDR3 DNA sequence: TGTGCCAGCAGCCCGGGGACAGGAGTGAACACTGAAGCTTTCTTT.

The gene calls are TRBV6-1 and TRBJ1-5; tentatively, D is TRBD1 (6 bases). Germline loops: CDR1 MNHNS, CDR2 SASEGT. The CDR3 has 15 residues. V gave up 7 bases and J gave up 3 bases, with 16 bases separating them. Here the CDR3 reads CASTRGGAVNQPQHF. The CDR3 nucleotides read TGTGCCAGCACGAGAGGGGGGGCAGTCAATCAGCCCCAGCATTTT.

The gene calls are TRBV10-2 and TRBJ2-2; D gene uncertain. V lost 5 bases and J 6 bases, leaving 10 bases between the germline ends. The CDR3 is made up of 13 amino acids. Germline V gene lookup returns CDR1 WSHSY and CDR2 SAAADI. The CDR3 nucleotides read TGCGCCAGCAGTACCCGTTCCCCCGGGGAGCTGTTTTTT. It translates to CASSTRSPGELFF.

This clonotype was counted ten times or more. Relative to the germline gene, one junction end is altered; a read error may explain this. The chain recombines TRBV14 with TRBJ2-1, with 7 bases aligning to TRBD2. This CDR3 spans 13 amino acids. Germline lookup yields CDR1 SGHDN and CDR2 FVKESK. CDR3 amino acids: CASSQSLRDYPFF. CDR3 in DNA: TGTGCCAGCAGCCAAAGTCTCCGGGACTACCCTTTTTTC. Combining the CDR3 with reference TRBV14 and TRBJ2-1 gives the whole variable domain EAGVTQFPSHSVIEKGQTVTLRCDPISGHDNLYWYRRVMGKEIKFLLHFVKESKQDESGMPNNRFLAERTGGTYSTLKVQPAELEDSGVYFCASSQSLRDYPFFGPGTRLTVL.

This clonotype was observed a handful of times. The genes are TRBV19 and TRBJ1-3, with no clear D. This CDR3 region has 13 residues. Trimming stripped 7 bases from V and 1 base from J, with 8 bases between. Germline V gene sequence: CDR1 LNHDA, CDR2 SQIVND (reference sequence). The CDR3 protein is CASTMRSGNTIYF. DNA of the CDR3: TGTGCCAGTACCATGCGTTCTGGAAACACCATATATTTT.

The rearrangement uses TRBV6-1 and TRBJ2-7; no clear D. CDR1 is MNHNS, CDR2 SASEGT, per germline. Trimming pared 6 bases from V and 9 bases from J, leaving 12 bases between. The CDR3 contains 11 residues. The CDR3 protein is CASRALEWQYF. For the CDR3, the DNA is TGTGCCAGCAGGGCTCTTGAATGGCAGTACTTC.

The sample holds many counts of this clonotype. The genes are TRBV5-1 and TRBJ2-4, with D perhaps TRBD2 (5 bases). In germline, CDR1 is SGHRS, CDR2 YFSETQ. The CDR3 spans 16 residues. The germline V and J ends were trimmed by 3 bases and 0 bases, with 13 bases remaining between them. The chain's CDR3 is CASSSGAVLAKNIQYF. The CDR3 DNA is TGCGCCAGCAGCTCTGGAGCGGTTCTAGCCAAAAACATTCAGTACTTC.